This is a list of T cell receptor beta chains from one sample in a study of early T cells in non-severe SARS-CoV-2 infection. Using its own MiXCR run on the 5' RACE reads, TCRdb lists one record per CDR3 protein. The sample consists of about 50,000 distinct CDR3 sequences, 7.5% to 10% of them appearing once. The sample consisted of whole blood. The receptors here all came from an adult who was a healthcare worker with PCR-confirmed SARS-CoV-2 infection or an uninfected control (not recorded which). Each CDR3 is given with its conserved first and last residue. Fields, in order: J gene, clone size, V gene, D gene, CDR3 protein, CDR3 DNA. A D gene is named only where the DNA matches it firmly. The size entry is marked missing in some rows and otherwise reads once, few, many or a size class.

TRBJ2-7,many,TRBV5-1,NA,CASSLEHSSYEQYF,TGCGCCAGCAGCTTGGAGCACAGCTCCTACGAGCAGTACTTC
TRBJ1-2,NA,TRBV6-5,TRBD1,CASSYSKNGQGYGYTF,TGTGCCAGCAGTTACTCGAAAAACGGACAGGGCTATGGCTACACCTTC
TRBJ1-1,many,TRBV28,NA,CASSVIQGDNIEAFF,TGTGCCAGCAGTGTCATACAGGGCGACAACATTGAAGCTTTCTTT
TRBJ1-3,many,TRBV12-3/TRBV12-4,NA,CASSPFWGSGNTIYF,TGTGCCAGCAGTCCTTTTTGGGGCTCTGGAAACACCATATATTTT
TRBJ1-2,NA,TRBV3-1,NA,CASSQASGHYGYTF,TGTGCCAGCAGCCAAGCCTCGGGGCACTATGGCTACACCTTC
TRBJ1-4,NA,TRBV28,NA,CASSPHGRNEKLFF,TGTGCCAGCAGTCCCCATGGCAGGAATGAAAAACTGTTTTTT
TRBJ1-1,many,TRBV7-6,NA,CASSLEGAGNTEAFF,TGTGCCAGCAGCTTAGAGGGCGCCGGGAACACTGAAGCTTTCTTT
TRBJ2-1,many,TRBV5-1,NA,CASSLGPGRTNEQFF,TGCGCCAGCAGCTTGGGGCCGGGACGTACGAATGAGCAGTTCTTC
TRBJ2-7,NA,TRBV28,NA,CASSPPGEGSYEQYF,TGTGCCAGCAGCCCCCCGGGAGAAGGGTCCTACGAGCAGTACTTC
TRBJ2-2,NA,TRBV20-1,NA,CSARSPPVKPEANTGELFF,TGCAGTGCTAGAAGCCCGCCGGTTAAGCCAGAAGCGAACACCGGGGAGCTGTTTTTT
TRBJ1-1,many,TRBV28,NA,CASSSASGRWGEAFF,TGTGCCAGCAGTTCAGCCTCTGGGCGCTGGGGTGAAGCTTTCTTT
TRBJ2-5,few,TRBV5-4,TRBD2,CASSVAGYQETQYF,TGTGCCAGCTCCGTAGCGGGCTACCAAGAGACCCAGTACTTC
TRBJ2-1,few,TRBV9,TRBD1,CASSVAGQGIEQFF,TGTGCCAGCAGCGTAGCGGGACAGGGTATTGAGCAGTTCTTC
TRBJ2-3,many,TRBV30,NA,CAWSVGKSTDTQYF,TGTGCCTGGAGTGTTGGAAAGAGCACAGATACGCAGTATTTT
TRBJ2-1,many,TRBV29-1,TRBD2,CSVPTSGRTDEQFF,TGCAGCGTCCCCACTAGCGGGAGGACCGATGAGCAGTTCTTC
TRBJ1-1,NA,TRBV3-1,NA,CASSQRAGNTEAFF,TGTGCCAGCAGCCAAAGGGCAGGGAACACTGAAGCTTTCTTT
TRBJ2-5,many,TRBV20-1,TRBD2,CSASTTSGKETQYF,TGCAGTGCTAGTACAACTAGCGGGAAGGAGACCCAGTACTTC
TRBJ2-5,NA,TRBV18,NA,CASQGETQYF,TGTGCCAGCCAGGGAGAGACCCAGTACTTC
TRBJ2-6,many,TRBV7-8,NA,CASSLQGLGAHTGANVLTF,TGTGCCAGCAGCTTGCAAGGCCTAGGGGCACATACTGGGGCCAACGTCCTGACTTTC
TRBJ2-1,NA,TRBV20-1,TRBD2,CSAQLAGDYNEQFF,TGCAGTGCTCAGCTAGCGGGAGACTACAATGAGCAGTTCTTC
TRBJ1-4,many,TRBV12-3/TRBV12-4,TRBD1,CASSRAGTGSEKLFF,TGTGCCAGCAGCCGCGCCGGGACAGGGTCTGAAAAACTGTTTTTT
TRBJ2-3,NA,TRBV20-1,NA,CSARDGSLVGTQYF,TGCAGTGCTAGAGATGGTAGCTTAGTCGGTACGCAGTATTTT
TRBJ2-5,NA,TRBV11-1,TRBD1,CASSPRPTGVQETQYF,TGTGCCAGCAGCCCACGCCCGACAGGGGTCCAAGAGACCCAGTACTTC